What follows are 7 T cell receptor beta chains derived from one specimen sequenced in a study of cytomegalovirus exposure and HLA in healthy donors. Clones were sequenced by immunoSEQ multiplex PCR, and TCRdb holds only the in-frame ones, with some missing. Seen here are some 320,000 clones, roughly 87% observed once, and the top ten hold 0.95% to 1.5%. Sequencing was carried out using PBMCs. The receptors derive from a woman in her twenties or thirties in good health and CMV-seropositive.

V gene TRBV7-9 combines with J gene TRBJ2-5; D assignment may be TRBD1 or TRBD2 (5 bases each). This CDR3 has 14 residues. CDR1 and CDR2 (germline): SEHNR, FQNEAQ (reference sequence). Trimming took 6 bases from V and 1 from J, leaving 12 bases between them. The CDR3 loop is CASRWDGLQETQYF. CDR3 sequence (DNA): TGTGCCAGCAGGTGGGACGGACTCCAAGAGACCCAGTACTTC. Combining the CDR3 with reference TRBV7-9 and TRBJ2-5 gives the whole variable domain DTGVSQNPRHKITKRGQNVTFRCDPISEHNRLYWYRQTLGQGPEFLTYFQNEAQLEKSRLLSDRFSAERPKGSFSTLEIQRTEQGDSAMYLCASRWDGLQETQYFGPGTRLLVL.

The chain uses TRBV4-3 and TRBJ1-2; weak D call: TRBD1 (5 bases). Germline V CDR1 and CDR2: LGHNA, YSLEER. V dropped 5 bases and J dropped 7 bases, with 23 bases sitting between them. This CDR3 has 16 amino acids. The CDR3 nucleotides are TGCGCCAGCAGCGGAAGAGGGCAGGGACCTTCCGGTGGCTACACCTTC. This encodes CASSGRGQGPSGGYTF.

This sequence joins TRBV10-1 and TRBJ2-7, with unresolved D. Germline V gives CDR1 WNHNN, CDR2 SYGVQD (reference sequence). This CDR3 has 14 residues. V was pared by 7 bases and J by 0 bases, with 13 bases between. The CDR3 coding sequence is TGCGCCAGCAAGTCGGTCCGGCCCTCCTACGAGCAGTACTTC. Its protein is CASKSVRPSYEQYF.

The V and J genes are TRBV19 and TRBJ1-2; 8 positions match TRBD1. The CDR3 consists of 15 residues. The J segment lost 7 bases and the V segment lost 4 bases, leaving 11 bases of the junction unmatched. The germline V gene encodes CDR1 LNHDA and CDR2 SQIVND (reference sequence). This CDR3 is CASSSPQGALGGYTF. The CDR3 region has the DNA TGTGCCAGTAGTAGCCCCCAGGGGGCACTTGGTGGCTACACCTTC.

J is TRBJ2-5 and V is TRBV6-1, with D uncertain. Trimming removed 3 bases at V and 0 bases at J, with 8 bases between. CDR3 length: 14 amino acids. The germline CDR1 and CDR2 sequences are MNHNS and SASEGT. The CDR3 protein is CASSEGRHQETQYF. The CDR3 nucleotides are TGTGCCAGCAGTGAGGGAAGACACCAAGAGACCCAGTACTTC.

This sequence joins TRBV7-9 and TRBJ2-5, with D possibly TRBD1 on 5 matching bases. Germline CDR1 SEHNR, CDR2 FQNEAQ (reference sequence). CDR3 length equals 15 residues. The ends were cut back, 0 bases at V and 6 bases at J, with 14 bases in the middle. CDR3 loop: CASSLAAGKPKTQYF. The DNA for the CDR3 is TGTGCCAGCAGCTTAGCGGCAGGGAAGCCTAAGACCCAGTACTTC.

This clone has only one observation. The chain couples TRBV30 to TRBJ2-7; 9 bases align to TRBD1. The CDR3 extends over 14 amino acids. The ends lost 3 bases at V and 5 bases at J; junction bases unmatched: 8. From germline, CDR1 is GTSNPN and CDR2 SVGIG (reference sequence). CDR3 amino acids: CAWRKGQGANEQYF. Here the CDR3 DNA reads TGTGCCTGGAGAAAGGGACAGGGCGCCAACGAGCAGTACTTC.